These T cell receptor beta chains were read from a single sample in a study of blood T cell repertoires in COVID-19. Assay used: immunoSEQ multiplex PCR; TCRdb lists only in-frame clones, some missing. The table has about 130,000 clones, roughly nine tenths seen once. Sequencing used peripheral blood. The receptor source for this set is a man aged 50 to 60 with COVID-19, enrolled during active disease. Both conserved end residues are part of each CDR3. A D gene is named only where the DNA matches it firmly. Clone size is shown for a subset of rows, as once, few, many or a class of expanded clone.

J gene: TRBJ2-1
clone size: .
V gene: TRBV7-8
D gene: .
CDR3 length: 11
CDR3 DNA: TGTGCCAGCAAACTCTACAATGAGCAGTTCTTC
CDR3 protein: CASKLYNEQFF

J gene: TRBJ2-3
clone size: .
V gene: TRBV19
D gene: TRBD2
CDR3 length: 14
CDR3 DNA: TGTGCCAGTAGTGCGGGGGATAGCACAGATACGCAGTATTTT
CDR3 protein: CASSAGDSTDTQYF

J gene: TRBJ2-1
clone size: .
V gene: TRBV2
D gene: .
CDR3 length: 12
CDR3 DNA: TGTGCCAGCAGGTGGGACTCGAATGAGCAGTTCTTC
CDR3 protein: CASRWDSNEQFF

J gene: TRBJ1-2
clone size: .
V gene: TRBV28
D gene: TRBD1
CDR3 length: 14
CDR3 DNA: TGTGCCAGCAGTCTCGCGACAGGGGGCTATGGCTACACCTTC
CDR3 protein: CASSLATGGYGYTF

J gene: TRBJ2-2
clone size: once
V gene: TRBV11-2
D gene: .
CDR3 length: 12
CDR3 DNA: TGTGCCAGCAGCTTCCCGACCGGGGAGCTGTTTTTT
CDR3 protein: CASSFPTGELFF

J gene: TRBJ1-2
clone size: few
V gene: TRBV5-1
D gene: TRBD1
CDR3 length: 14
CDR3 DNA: TGCGCCAGCAGCTCTTCGGGACAGGGATATGGCTACACCTTC
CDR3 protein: CASSSSGQGYGYTF

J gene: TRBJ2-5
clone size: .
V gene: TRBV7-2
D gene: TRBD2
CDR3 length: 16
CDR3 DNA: TGTGCCAGCAGCTTAAATCCGGCGGGAGGCGGGGAGACCCAGTACTTC
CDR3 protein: CASSLNPAGGGETQYF

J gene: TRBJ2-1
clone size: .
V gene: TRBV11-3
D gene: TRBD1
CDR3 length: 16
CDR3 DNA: TGTGCCAGCAGCTTAGGCGGGACAGGGTCAGGAAATGAGCAGTTCTTC
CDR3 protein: CASSLGGTGSGNEQFF

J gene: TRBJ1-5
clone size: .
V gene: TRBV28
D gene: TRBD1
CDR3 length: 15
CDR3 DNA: TGTGCCAGCAGTTTACTTTACAGGGGGAAGCAGCCCCAGCATTTT
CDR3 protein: CASSLLYRGKQPQHF

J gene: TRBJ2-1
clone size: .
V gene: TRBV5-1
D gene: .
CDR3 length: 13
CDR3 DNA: TGCGCCAGCAAGTGGAATCTAGGCGATGAGCAGTTCTTC
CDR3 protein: CASKWNLGDEQFF

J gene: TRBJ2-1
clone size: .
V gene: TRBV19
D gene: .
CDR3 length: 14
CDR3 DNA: TGTGCCAGTAGTGCCGTCGACAGAGACAATGAGCAGTTCTTC
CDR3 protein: CASSAVDRDNEQFF

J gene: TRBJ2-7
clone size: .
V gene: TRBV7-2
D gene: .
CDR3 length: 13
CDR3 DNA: TGTGCCAGCAGCTTAGTATCAGCGGACGAGCAGTACTTC
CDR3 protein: CASSLVSADEQYF

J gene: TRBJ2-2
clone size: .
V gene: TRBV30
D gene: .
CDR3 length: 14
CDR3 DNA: TGTGCCTACGGGACTCCGCCCAACACCGGGGAGCTGTTTTTT
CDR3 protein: CAYGTPPNTGELFF

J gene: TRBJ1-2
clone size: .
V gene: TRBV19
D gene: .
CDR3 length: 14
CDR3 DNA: TGTGCCAGTAGTATGAGCGGACAGATATATGGCTACACCTTC
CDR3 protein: CASSMSGQIYGYTF

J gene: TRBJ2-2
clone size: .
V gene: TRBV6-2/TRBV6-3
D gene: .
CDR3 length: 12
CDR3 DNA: TGTGCCAGCAGTTACGTAACCGGGGAGCTGTTTTTT
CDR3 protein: CASSYVTGELFF

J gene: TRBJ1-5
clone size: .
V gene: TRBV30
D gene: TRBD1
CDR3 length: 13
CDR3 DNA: TGTGCCTGGAGTCTTGACAGGGATCAGCCCCAGCATTTT
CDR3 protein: CAWSLDRDQPQHF

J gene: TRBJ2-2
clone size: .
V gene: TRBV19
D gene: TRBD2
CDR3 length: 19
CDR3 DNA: TGTGCCAGTAGTCTGGGACTAGCGGGAGGTAGGGGGAACACCGGGGAGCTGTTTTTT
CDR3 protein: CASSLGLAGGRGNTGELFF

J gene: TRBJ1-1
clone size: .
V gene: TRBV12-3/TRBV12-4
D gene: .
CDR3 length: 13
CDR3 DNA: TGTGCCAGCAGCCCAACGGGGAACACTGAAGCTTTCTTT
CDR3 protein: CASSPTGNTEAFF

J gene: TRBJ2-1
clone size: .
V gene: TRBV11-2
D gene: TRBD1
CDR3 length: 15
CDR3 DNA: TGTGCCAGCAGCGACAGGGGGGTTCCAGACAATGAGCAGTTCTTC
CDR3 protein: CASSDRGVPDNEQFF

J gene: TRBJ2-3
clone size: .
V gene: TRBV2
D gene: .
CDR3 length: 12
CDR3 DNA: TGTGCCAGCAGTGTATCTGCAGATACGCAGTATTTT
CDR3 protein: CASSVSADTQYF

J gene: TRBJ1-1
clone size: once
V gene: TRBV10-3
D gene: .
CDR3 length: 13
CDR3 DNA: TGTGCCATCAGTGAAGACAGGACCACTGAAGCTTTCTTT
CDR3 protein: CAISEDRTTEAFF

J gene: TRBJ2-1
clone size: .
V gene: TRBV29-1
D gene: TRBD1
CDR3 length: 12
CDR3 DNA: TGCAGCGCCCGGGACAGCCACAATGAGCAGTTCTTC
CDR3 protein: CSARDSHNEQFF

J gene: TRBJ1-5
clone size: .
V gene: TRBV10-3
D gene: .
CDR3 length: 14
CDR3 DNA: TGTGCCATCAGTGAGTCGGCAGGGGAACAGCCCCAGCATTTT
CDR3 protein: CAISESAGEQPQHF

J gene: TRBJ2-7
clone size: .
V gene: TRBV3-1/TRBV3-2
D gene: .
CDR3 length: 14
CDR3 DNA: TGTGCCAGCAGCCAAGGGGAGTACCAATACGAGCAGTACTTC
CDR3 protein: CASSQGEYQYEQYF

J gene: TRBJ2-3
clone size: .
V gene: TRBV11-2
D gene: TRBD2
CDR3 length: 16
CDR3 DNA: TGTGCCAGCAGCTTAGTACTAGCGGGAGGGCCGGATACGCAGTATTTT
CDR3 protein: CASSLVLAGGPDTQYF

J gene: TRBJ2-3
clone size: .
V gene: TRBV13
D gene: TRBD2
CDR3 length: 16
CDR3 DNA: TGTGCCAGCAGCCTCAAGCGGGAGCGCATCACAGATACGCAGTATTTT
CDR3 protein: CASSLKRERITDTQYF

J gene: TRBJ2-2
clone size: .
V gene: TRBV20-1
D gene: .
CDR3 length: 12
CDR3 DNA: TGCAGTGCTAGTCGCAGGACCGGGGAGCTGTTTTTT
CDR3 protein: CSASRRTGELFF

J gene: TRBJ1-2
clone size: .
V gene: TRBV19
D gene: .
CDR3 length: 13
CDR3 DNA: TGTGCCAGTAGTATCTTTAGGGGATCTGGCTACACCTTC
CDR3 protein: CASSIFRGSGYTF

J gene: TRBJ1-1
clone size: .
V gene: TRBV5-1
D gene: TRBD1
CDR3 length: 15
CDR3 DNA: TGCGCCAGCAGCTGGGGACAGGGGGCGGTGACTGAAGCTTTCTTT
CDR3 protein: CASSWGQGAVTEAFF

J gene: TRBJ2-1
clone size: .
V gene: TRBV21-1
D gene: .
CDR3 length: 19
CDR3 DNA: TGTGCCAGCAGCAAAGTCTTGGGACAGGGGGCTTATACCTACAATGAGCAGTTCTTC
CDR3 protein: CASSKVLGQGAYTYNEQFF

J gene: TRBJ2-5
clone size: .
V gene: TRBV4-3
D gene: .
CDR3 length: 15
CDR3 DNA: TGCGCCAGCAGCCAAGAGGGGCAGGGAGGAGAGACCCAGTACTTC
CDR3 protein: CASSQEGQGGETQYF

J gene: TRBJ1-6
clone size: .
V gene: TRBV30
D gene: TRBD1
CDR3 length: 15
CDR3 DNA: TGTGCCTGGGGTGGTTCCGGGACAGGGAATTCACCCCTCCACTTT
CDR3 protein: CAWGGSGTGNSPLHF

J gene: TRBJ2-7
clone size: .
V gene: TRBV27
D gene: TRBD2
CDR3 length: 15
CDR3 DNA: TGTGCCAGCGGGGGGAGAAGCGGGAGAGCCCACGAGCAGTACTTC
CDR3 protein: CASGGRSGRAHEQYF

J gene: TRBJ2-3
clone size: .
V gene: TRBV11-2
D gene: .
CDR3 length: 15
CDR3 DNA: TGTGCCAGCAGCCTGGGTGGGGGCATCACAGATACGCAGTATTTT
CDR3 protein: CASSLGGGITDTQYF

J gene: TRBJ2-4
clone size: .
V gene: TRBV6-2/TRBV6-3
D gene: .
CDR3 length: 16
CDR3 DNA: TGTGCCAGCAGTTACCCCCCTACAGGGTGCCAAAACATTCAGTACTTC
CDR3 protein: CASSYPPTGCQNIQYF